The 5 T cell receptor beta chains presented below share a single source sample, sequenced in a study of blood T cell repertoires in COVID-19. Generated by immunoSEQ multiplex PCR, the TCRdb table keeps only in-frame clones and is missing some. This table holds a few hundred thousand clones, 80% to 90% found once. Sample: PBMCs or T cells enriched from blood (not recorded which). The receptor source for this set is a woman under 40 who had recovered from COVID-19.

This sequence joins TRBV6-1 and TRBJ1-5; D call uncertain. Germline values: CDR1 MNHNS, CDR2 SASEGT. The CDR3 runs 17 residues. Trimming pared 1 base from V and 4 bases from J, leaving 17 bases between. The CDR3 coding sequence is TGTGCCAGCAGTGAAGGTGATTCTTGGGGAGTTAATCAGCCCCAGCATTTT. Translation gives CASSEGDSWGVNQPQHF.

In its sample, this clone was seen once. This chain uses TRBV30 with TRBJ1-6, with D perhaps matching TRBD1 (5 bases). The V gene lost 0 bases and the J gene lost 7 bases, with 16 bases spanning the gap. This CDR3 spans 16 amino acids. Germline V gives CDR1 GTSNPN, CDR2 SVGIG (reference sequence). The CDR3 is CAWSVPGPGKNSPLHF. The CDR3, as DNA: TGTGCCTGGAGTGTACCTGGTCCAGGGAAGAATTCACCCCTCCACTTT.

Comment on this clone: A junction boundary mismatches the germline segment, possibly from a read error. Other DNA sequences in this sample translate to the same CDR3. The rearrangement links TRBV4-2 to TRBJ2-2; possibly TRBD1 or TRBD2 for D (6 bases each). This CDR3 is built from 17 residues. Germline CDR1 reads LGHNA; CDR2 reads YNFKEQ. The CDR3 region has the DNA TGTGCCAGTAGCCAAGGGAGGTCGGGACAAGACACCGGGGAGCTGTTTTTT. Translation: CASSQGRSGQDTGELFF.

The CDR3, as DNA: TGTGCCACCCACGACAGGGGGGCGAACACCGGGGAGCTGTTTTTT. It yields the protein CATHDRGANTGELFF. The chain employs TRBV25-1 and TRBJ2-2, with 9 bases lining up with TRBD1. Germline CDR1 and CDR2: MGHDK and SYGVNS. The length of the CDR3 is 15 residues. V was pared by 10 bases and J by 0 bases, with 6 bases of the junction left unmatched.

This clone was seen only a few times. The DNA for the CDR3 is TGTGCCAGCAGTTTTGGACAGGGGTTGACTTTCTTT. It yields the protein CASSFGQGLTFF. This chain connects TRBV6-2 or TRBV6-3 to TRBJ1-1, with 9 bases identical to TRBD1. The CDR3 length is 12 residues. With 4 bases clipped from V and 12 bases from J, the junction kept 6 bases outside the gene matches. Germline-derived CDR1 and CDR2 are MNHEY and SVGEGT.